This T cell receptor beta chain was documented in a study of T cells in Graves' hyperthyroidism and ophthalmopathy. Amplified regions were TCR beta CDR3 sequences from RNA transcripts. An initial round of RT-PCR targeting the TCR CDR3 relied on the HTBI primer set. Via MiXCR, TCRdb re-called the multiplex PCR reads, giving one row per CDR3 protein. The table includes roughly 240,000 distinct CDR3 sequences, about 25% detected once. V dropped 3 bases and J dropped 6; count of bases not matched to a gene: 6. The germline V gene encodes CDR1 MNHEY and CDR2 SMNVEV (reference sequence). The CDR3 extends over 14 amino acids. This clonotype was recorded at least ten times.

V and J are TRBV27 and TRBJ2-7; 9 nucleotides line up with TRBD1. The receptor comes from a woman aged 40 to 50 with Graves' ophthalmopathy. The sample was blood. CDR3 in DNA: TGTGCCAGCAGTTTGGGACAGGGTGTAGGCGAGCAGTACTTC. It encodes CASSLGQGVGEQYF.